These 20 T cell receptor beta chains were sequenced from one sample in a study of OX40 agonist ivuxolimab in advanced cancers. The table came from immunoSEQ multiplex PCR; TCRdb's copy has only in-frame clones and leaves some out. The table includes tens of thousands of clones, 92% detected once. The starting material was CD4+ or CD8+ T cells sorted from blood, obtained in a trial of the OX40 agonist ivuxolimab. These receptors came from an adult with an advanced solid tumor such as melanoma, head and neck, liver or kidney cancer.

As to this clone: Compared with germline, one end of the junction differs, possibly owing to a read error. V gene TRBV5-3 combines with J gene TRBJ1-1; D remains ambiguous. TRBV5-3 is an open reading frame whose function is uncertain. This CDR3 contains 13 residues. In DNA form, the CDR3 reads TGTGCCAGCAGCTTGACTCTAAACACTGAAGCTTTCTTT. Translation gives CASSLTLNTEAFF.

The chain has TRBV6-5 and TRBJ1-2; no reliable D call. Trimming pared 10 bases from V and 2 bases from J, leaving 11 bases between. The CDR3 consists of 12 residues. Germline values: CDR1 MNHEY, CDR2 SVGAGI. The CDR3 region is CAIRTPNYGYTF. CDR3 nucleotide sequence: TGTGCCATTCGGACGCCCAACTATGGCTACACCTTC.

This rearrangement joins TRBV5-4 to TRBJ2-7; the match to TRBD2 covers 14 bases. The germline V gene encodes CDR1 SGHNT and CDR2 YYREEE (reference sequence). V shed 0 bases, J shed 0 bases, and the junction held 2 bases outside the gene matches. CDR3 length: 17 amino acids. The CDR3 region is CASSLGGTSGGSYEQYF. CDR3 bases: TGTGCCAGCAGCTTGGGCGGGACTAGCGGGGGCTCCTACGAGCAGTACTTC.

V usage is TRBV14 and J usage is TRBJ2-1; 7 bases agree with TRBD2. Germline values: CDR1 SGHDN, CDR2 FVKESK. Trimming removed 4 bases from V and 5 bases from J; junction bases left unmatched: 8. This CDR3 is 15 amino acids long. The CDR3 loop reads CASSPKAGVDNEQFF. For the CDR3, the DNA is TGTGCCAGCAGCCCTAAGGCGGGGGTTGACAATGAGCAGTTCTTC.

The chain links TRBV7-9 to TRBJ1-1; maybe TRBD1 (5 bases). The CDR3 is 12 residues long. The germline CDR1 and CDR2 sequences are SEHNR and FQNEAQ (reference sequence). Trimming removed 6 bases at V and 8 bases at J, with 13 bases between. As DNA, the CDR3 is TGTGCCAGCAGTCTCCAGGGATTAGAAGCTTTCTTT. Amino acid sequence: CASSLQGLEAFF.

The chain uses TRBV11-3 and TRBJ2-3, with 8 bases fitting TRBD1. Per germline, CDR1 SGHNT and CDR2 YENEEA. The CDR3 totals 17 residues. V shed 1 base, J shed 2 bases, and the junction held 8 bases outside the gene matches. CDR3 in amino acids: CASSLGPGTGSTDTQYF. In DNA, the CDR3 is TGTGCCAGCAGCTTAGGACCCGGGACAGGATCCACAGATACGCAGTATTTT. Supplemented by reference TRBV11-3 and TRBJ2-3, the full variable domain reads EAGVVQSPRYKIIEKKQPVAFWCNPISGHNTLYWYLQNLGQGPELLIRYENEEAVDDSQLPKDRFSAERLKGVDSTLKIQPAELGDSAVYLCASSLGPGTGSTDTQYFGPGTRLTVL.

The chain is built from TRBV18 and TRBJ2-2, with 7 bases aligning to TRBD1. The CDR3 is 15 amino acids. The junction had 9 bases not matched to a gene; V was cut back by 6 bases and J by 5 bases. Germline loops: CDR1 KGHSH, CDR2 LQKENI. The CDR3 DNA is TGTGCCAGCTCCCCCGGGACAGAACCTACCGGGGAGCTGTTTTTT. Amino acid sequence: CASSPGTEPTGELFF. Full variable domain (remainder filled in from reference TRBV18 and TRBJ2-2): NAGVMQNPRHLVRRRGQEARLRCSPMKGHSHVYWYRQLPEEGLKFMVYLQKENIIDESGMPKERFSAEFPKEGPSILRIQQVVRGDSAAYFCASSPGTEPTGELFFGEGSRLTVL.

V gene TRBV5-1 combines with J gene TRBJ1-1; 7 bases agree with TRBD1. The CDR3 runs 12 residues. V shed 4 bases and J 7 bases; nucleotides not matched to a gene: 4. Per germline, CDR1 SGHRS and CDR2 YFSETQ. In DNA form, the CDR3 reads TGCGCCAGCAGCCAACAGGGGAATGAAGCTTTCTTT. Translation gives CASSQQGNEAFF.

There are a few counts of this clone. The chain combines TRBV6-1 with TRBJ1-2, with a tentative D call TRBD1 (6 bases). Germline V gene data show CDR1 as MNHNS and CDR2 as SASEGT. The ends were cut back, 3 bases at V and 2 bases at J, with 22 bases in the middle. This CDR3 is built from 18 residues. The CDR3 DNA reads as TGTGCCAGCAGTGACCTGGACAGTTTTGGCCGAGGCAACTATGGCTACACCTTC. Amino acids: CASSDLDSFGRGNYGYTF.

Here the CDR3 DNA reads TGTGCCAGCAGCGCCATGGGACTCTACAATGAGCAGTTCTTC. This gives the protein CASSAMGLYNEQFF. The rearrangement joins TRBV7-9 to TRBJ2-1; D may be TRBD2 (6 bases). Germline values: CDR1 SEHNR, CDR2 FQNEAQ (reference sequence). V lost 5 bases to trimming and J lost 3 bases, with 11 bases between them. CDR3 size: 14 residues.

This rearrangement joins TRBV6-1 to TRBJ1-5; TRBD1 agrees at 8 bases. V lost 6 bases, J lost 4 bases, and 8 bases stayed unmatched. The CDR3 is 15 residues long. Germline CDR1 and CDR2: MNHNS and SASEGT. CDR3 in amino acids: CASRPTTGGNQPQHF. The CDR3 region has the DNA TGTGCCAGCAGGCCCACTACAGGGGGAAATCAGCCCCAGCATTTT.

This clone has more than one count but fewer than ten. CDR3 coding DNA: TGTGCCAGTAGGCCCGGGGGGCGAGAGACCCAGTACTTC. Translated: CASRPGGRETQYF. This chain joins TRBV19 and TRBJ2-5; TRBD2 is a possible D gene (7 bases). V was trimmed by 6 bases and J by 4 bases, leaving 12 bases between them. Germline loops: CDR1 LNHDA, CDR2 SQIVND (reference sequence). The CDR3 length is 13 residues.

The V gene is TRBV18, the J gene TRBJ2-5; possibly TRBD1 for D (6 bases). This CDR3 has 15 amino acids. V was trimmed by 0 bases and J by 2 bases, leaving 10 bases between them. CDR1 is KGHSH and CDR2 is LQKENI in the germline V gene. CDR3 residues: CASSPPTGHQETQYF. For the CDR3, the DNA is TGTGCCAGCTCACCACCCACAGGGCATCAAGAGACCCAGTACTTC.

This chain uses TRBV30 with TRBJ2-1; D not certain. Trimming pared 5 bases from V and 0 bases from J, leaving 8 bases between. The CDR3 has 13 residues. Germline assignment: CDR1 GTSNPN and CDR2 SVGIG (reference sequence). The CDR3 nucleotides read TGTGCCTGGCACTATAGCTCCTACAATGAGCAGTTCTTC. This encodes CAWHYSSYNEQFF.

The genes are TRBV9 and TRBJ2-1; D unresolved. The CDR3 is made up of 14 amino acids. Trimming cost V 4 bases and J 5 bases, with 13 bases left between them. CDR1 and CDR2 from the germline V gene are SGDLS and YYNGEE. DNA of the CDR3: TGTGCCAGCAGCTGGAAGGCGGAGAACAATGAGCAGTTCTTC. Translation gives CASSWKAENNEQFF.

The chain recombines TRBV5-1 with TRBJ1-1; a possible D gene is TRBD1 (6 bases). CDR3 length equals 16 residues. CDR1 SGHRS and CDR2 YFSETQ come from the germline V gene. Trimming took 0 bases from V and 3 from J, leaving 15 bases between them. CDR3 DNA sequence: TGCGCCAGCAGCTTGGGCAACAGGGCCCTGGACACTGAAGCTTTCTTT. Translated, it gives CASSLGNRALDTEAFF.

The genes are TRBV29-1 and TRBJ1-2; no definite D call. With 3 bases removed from V and 1 base from J, the gap between germline ends came to 3 bases. The CDR3 is 11 residues long. Germline V gene sequence: CDR1 SQVTM, CDR2 ANQGSEA. In nucleotides, the CDR3 is TGCAGCGTTGAGGTTAACTATGGCTACACCTTC. Amino acid sequence: CSVEVNYGYTF.

The chain joins TRBV4-1 to TRBJ2-1, with D unclear. Per germline, CDR1 MGHRA and CDR2 YSYEKL. CDR3 length: 10 amino acids. V shed 2 bases and J shed 7 bases, with 0 bases lying between them. CDR3: CASSQNEQFF. The DNA for the CDR3 is TGCGCCAGCAGCCAAAATGAGCAGTTCTTC.

The DNA of the CDR3 is TGTGCCAGCAGTTACACCGGGACAGAGAGCACAGATACGCAGTATTTT. It is translated as CASSYTGTESTDTQYF. The chain links TRBV6-5 to TRBJ2-3; TRBD1 agrees at 7 bases. This CDR3 contains 16 residues. V lost 2 bases and J lost 0; bases outside the gene matches: 5. Germline CDR1 reads MNHEY; CDR2 reads SVGAGI.

Only one count was recorded for this clone. The chain joins TRBV28 to TRBJ2-7; TRBD2 matches at 7 bases. V trimming: 4 bases; J trimming: 0 bases; junction bases outside the gene matches: 3. Germline assignment: CDR1 MDHEN and CDR2 SYDVKM. This CDR3 has 14 amino acids. CDR3 sequence: CASSSRTSSYEQYF. The CDR3 nucleotides are TGTGCCAGCAGTTCGAGGACTAGCTCCTACGAGCAGTACTTC.